This T cell receptor beta chain was identified in a study of T cell responses to AZD1222 COVID-19 vaccine. Whole-study findings and limits: In the spike-specific TCR repertoire, nearly half reportedly target unmutated variant regions.

Notes on this clone: Antigen unknown.

Samples with a second dose at about 4 or about 12 weeks were pooled together. TCRdb's table, derived via immunoSEQ multiplex PCR, lists solely in-frame clones and lacks some. This sample has 85,000 to 130,000 clones, with around 91% found just once. Germline V gene lookup returns CDR1 LNHDA and CDR2 SQIVND (reference sequence). CDR3 length: 16 amino acids. Unmatched junction bases numbered 9, after V lost 3 bases and J lost 4 bases. The clonotype comes from an adult who received the AZD1222 COVID-19 vaccine. The genes are TRBV19 and TRBJ2-3; 8 bases fit TRBD1. The sample consisted of peripheral blood, taken 28 days after the second AZD1222 dose. CDR3 amino acids: CASSIRLQGAPDTQYF. The CDR3 DNA reads as TGTGCCAGTAGTATTCGGTTGCAGGGGGCCCCAGATACGCAGTATTTT. Full variable domain (rest looked up from reference TRBV19 and TRBJ2-3): DGGITQSPKYLFRKEGQNVTLSCEQNLNHDAMYWYRQDPGQGLRLIYYSQIVNDFQKGDIAEGYSVSREKKESFPLTVTSAQKNPTAFYLCASSIRLQGAPDTQYFGPGTRLTVL.